This is a list of T cell receptor beta chains from one sample in a study of blood T cells in healthy people across ages. TCRdb used MiXCR to reprocess the 5' RACE reads, holding one entry per CDR3 protein. Here the sample spans fewer than 1,000,000 distinct CDR3 sequences, roughly 44% being singletons. The sequenced sample consisted of blood. Every receptor here comes from a man aged 55 to 70 in good health. The CDR3 runs from the conserved cysteine through the conserved F or W. The D gene is left open where the match is weak. The listing skips clone size in some rows; elsewhere it reads once, few, many or a size class.

>NA|TRBJ2-2|15|TRBV4-3|NA
TGCGCCAGCAGCCCCGCGCGGGGGAACACCGGGGAGCTGTTTTTT
CASSPARGNTGELFF
>TRBD2|TRBJ2-3|12|TRBV29-1|NA
TGCAGCGTTGAATCCCTAGCGGGGGTATTGTATTTT
CSVESLAGVLYF
>TRBD1|TRBJ2-5|15|TRBV28|NA
TGTGCCAGCAGTGGACAGGGAGCGAGTGGGGAGGCCCAGTACTTC
CASSGQGASGEAQYF
>NA|TRBJ1-1|13|TRBV7-9|few
TGTGCCAGCAGCTTAAGGGCGAACACTGAAGCTTTCTTT
CASSLRANTEAFF
>TRBD1|TRBJ2-7|15|TRBV5-5|few
TGTGCCAGCAGCTTTCAGGACAGGGGGTCCTACGAGCAGTACTTC
CASSFQDRGSYEQYF
>NA|TRBJ2-3|13|TRBV5-1|NA
TGCGCCAGCAGCTTGGAGTCAGGGGATACGCAGTATTTT
CASSLESGDTQYF
>TRBD2|TRBJ2-3|13|TRBV20-1|few
TGTAAGACACTAGCGGGGGGGCTGAATACGCAGTATTTT
CKTLAGGLNTQYF
>TRBD2|TRBJ2-7|15|TRBV4-1|few
TGCGCCAGCAGCTCAATAGCGGGGCCAACCTACGAGCAGTACTTC
CASSSIAGPTYEQYF
>TRBD2|TRBJ2-3|13|TRBV3-1|NA
TGTGCCAGCAGCCCGCAACTAGCGGGGGGGTCGTATTTT
CASSPQLAGGSYF
>TRBD2|TRBJ2-1|15|TRBV13|NA
TGTGCCAGCAGCTCCTGGACTAGCGGTCACAATGAGCAGTTCTTC
CASSSWTSGHNEQFF
>NA|TRBJ2-1|16|TRBV6-2/TRBV6-3|NA
TGTGCCACCGTGGTTGTTAGCGGAAGCTCCTACAATGAGCAGTTCTTC
CATVVVSGSSYNEQFF
>NA|TRBJ2-1|14|TRBV7-2|few
TGTGCCAGCAGCCAAACACAGGGGAGGAATGAGCAGTTCTTC
CASSQTQGRNEQFF
>NA|TRBJ1-1|14|TRBV6-1|NA
TGTGCCAGCAATCCGGGTCACATGAACACTGAAGCTTTCTTT
CASNPGHMNTEAFF
>TRBD1|TRBJ2-7|13|TRBV7-2|many
TGTGCCAGCAGTACGGACAGGGGGTACGAGCAGTACTTC
CASSTDRGYEQYF
>NA|TRBJ1-6|15|TRBV7-3|NA
TGTGCCAGCAGCCCCGAGGGGGGAGGGGGTTCACCCCTCCACTTT
CASSPEGGGGSPLHF
>NA|TRBJ1-2|15|TRBV7-2|NA
TGTGCCAGCAGCTTAGACAGGGCTTCTAACTATGGCTACACCTTC
CASSLDRASNYGYTF
>NA|TRBJ2-5|13|TRBV20-1|NA
TGCAGTGCTAGAGAAGGGGGTCTCGAGACCCAGTACTTC
CSAREGGLETQYF
>NA|TRBJ2-7|12|TRBV12-3/TRBV12-4|NA
TGTGCCAGCAGCCTCTTGAAATACGAGCAGTACTTC
CASSLLKYEQYF
>TRBD2|TRBJ2-5|16|TRBV28|NA
TGTGCCAGCAGTTTTAATCCGCTAGCGGGGGCTGGGACCCAGTACTTC
CASSFNPLAGAGTQYF
>NA|TRBJ1-4|16|TRBV15|NA
TGTGCCACCAGCAGAGATGCGGGCAGAGTTAATGAAAAACTGTTTTTT
CATSRDAGRVNEKLFF
>TRBD1|TRBJ2-7|15|TRBV5-1|NA
TGCGCCAGCAGCGGACAGGGGGCCTCTTACAATGAGCAGTACTTC
CASSGQGASYNEQYF
>TRBD1|TRBJ2-1|14|TRBV4-1|few
TGCGCCAGCAAATGGGACAGGTGGACCAATGAGCAGTTCTTC
CASKWDRWTNEQFF
>TRBD1|TRBJ1-4|14|TRBV5-5|few
TGTGCCAGCAGCTGGGACAGGCATAATGAAAAACTGTTTTTT
CASSWDRHNEKLFF
>NA|TRBJ1-1|14|TRBV5-1|few
TGCGCCAGCAGGCAAGGGACGGGGAACACTGAAGCTTTCTTT
CASRQGTGNTEAFF
>NA|TRBJ2-5|13|TRBV27|few
TGTGCCAGCCGACTCCTACCCTTAGAGACCCAGTACTTC
CASRLLPLETQYF
>NA|TRBJ1-6|14|TRBV5-5|few
TGTGCCAGCAGTTTGGGTCCCCTTAATTCACCCCTCCACTTT
CASSLGPLNSPLHF
>TRBD2|TRBJ2-7|15|TRBV20-1|once
TGCAGTGCGGCGGGGGGACTAGCGATATCCTACGAGCAGTACTTC
CSAAGGLAISYEQYF